A selection of T cell receptor beta chains follows, all from one sample in a study of cytomegalovirus exposure and HLA in healthy donors. Method: immunoSEQ multiplex PCR; TCRdb's copy keeps in-frame clones and lacks some. The table records 150,000 to 200,000 clones, 62% of them present only once. Sequenced material: PBMCs. The receptors were sampled from a man aged 35 to 55 in good health and CMV-seronegative. Each CDR3 is given with its conserved first and last residue. Each record gives: clone size, D gene, CDR3 length, V gene, J gene, CDR3 DNA, CDR3 protein. A D gene is named only where the DNA matches it firmly. The size field is filled for only some rows; it gives once, few, many or a size class.

.	.	14	TRBV5-1	TRBJ1-1	TGCGCCAGCAGCTTAAGACAGGTTAACACTGAAGCTTTCTTT	CASSLRQVNTEAFF
.	TRBD2	15	TRBV30	TRBJ2-1	TGTGCCTGTCGACTAGCGGGAAGCTCCTACAATGAGCAGTTCTTC	CACRLAGSSYNEQFF
few	.	16	TRBV7-3	TRBJ2-7	TGTGCCAGCAGGGGGATTAGGACAGTGGAACTCTACGAGCAGTACTTC	CASRGIRTVELYEQYF
.	.	14	TRBV19	TRBJ2-5	TGTGCCAGTAGTACAGCTAGCGATCAAGAGACCCAGTACTTC	CASSTASDQETQYF
.	TRBD2	15	TRBV27	TRBJ2-7	TGTGCCAGCAGAGGGGGACTAGCGGTGTCCTACGAGCAGTACTTC	CASRGGLAVSYEQYF
.	.	15	TRBV6-5	TRBJ1-5	TGTGCCAGCAGTTACGCAGGGGTGGGCAATCAGCCCCAGCATTTT	CASSYAGVGNQPQHF
.	.	13	TRBV12-5	TRBJ2-4	TGTGCTAGTGGTTCGGAGGGGGGGAACATTCAGTACTTC	CASGSEGGNIQYF
once	TRBD2	16	TRBV18	TRBJ2-2	TGTGCCAGCTCACTAGGACTAGCGGAACTCACCGGGGAGCTGTTTTTT	CASSLGLAELTGELFF
once	.	11	TRBV2	TRBJ2-7	TGTGCCAGCACGGGGGTCCTCGAGCAGTACTTC	CASTGVLEQYF
.	.	12	TRBV4-3	TRBJ1-1	TGCGCCAGCAGCCAAGAAGGGGGTCGGGCTTTCTTT	CASSQEGGRAFF
few	.	13	TRBV9	TRBJ1-1	TGTGCCAGCAGCGGGGCGGGGAACACTGAAGCTTTCTTT	CASSGAGNTEAFF
.	TRBD2	17	TRBV7-9	TRBJ2-3	TGTTCCAGCAGCTCTAGCGGGGGGGCGTTTCTCACAGATATGCAGTATTTT	CSSSSSGGAFLTDMQYF
.	.	14	TRBV6-5	TRBJ2-7	TGTGCCAGCTGCAGGCCCGAGCTGGCCTACGAGCAGTACTTC	CASCRPELAYEQYF
.	.	15	TRBV13	TRBJ2-1	TGTGCCAGCAGCTTAGAACAGGGAGGGGTAGATGAGCAGTTCTTC	CASSLEQGGVDEQFF
once	TRBD1	15	TRBV2	TRBJ1-4	TGTGCCAGCAGTCCCACAGGGGCCCCTAATGAAAAACTGTTTTTT	CASSPTGAPNEKLFF
.	.	15	TRBV18	TRBJ2-1	TGTGCCAGCTCACCAGCCGGGCGGGAAGGCGATGAGCAGTTCTTC	CASSPAGREGDEQFF
.	.	13	TRBV7-7	TRBJ2-5	TGTGCCAGCAGCCCCCAGGGGCAAGAGACCCAGTACTTC	CASSPQGQETQYF
.	.	14	TRBV6-5	TRBJ1-4	TGTGCCAGCAGGCACAGGGTCGGGAATGAAAAACTGTTTTTT	CASRHRVGNEKLFF
few	TRBD2	16	TRBV4-1	TRBJ2-7	TGCGCCAGCAGCCACCCCAGCCGGGGGGGGGCCTACGAGCAGTACTTC	CASSHPSRGGAYEQYF
.	.	14	TRBV19	TRBJ2-2	TGTGCCAGTAGTACTCAGGGAAGCACCGGGGAGCTGTTTTTT	CASSTQGSTGELFF
.	TRBD1	14	TRBV27	TRBJ1-1	TGTGCCAGCAGTCCAGGGGGTCAGGGCCGCCGGGCTTTCTTT	CASSPGGQGRRAFF
few	.	13	TRBV7-9	TRBJ2-2	TGTGCCAGCAGCCACCTCAGCACCGGGGAGCTGTTTTTT	CASSHLSTGELFF
.	.	14	TRBV11-2	TRBJ1-1	TGTGCCAGCAGCCTCTTGGGGGGGCCCTCTGAAGCTTTCTTT	CASSLLGGPSEAFF
few	.	13	TRBV11-2	TRBJ1-1	TGTGCCAGCTCTTGGGGACAGAACACTGAAGCTTTCTTT	CASSWGQNTEAFF
.	.	13	TRBV19	TRBJ1-5	TGTGCCAGTAGTATAGAGGAGGGTCAGCCCCAGCATTTT	CASSIEEGQPQHF
.	TRBD2	16	TRBV4-1	TRBJ2-1	TGCGCCAGCAGCCAAGGTGTGACTAGCGGGAGGAATGAGCAGTTCTTC	CASSQGVTSGRNEQFF